These 4 T cell receptor beta chains came from one sample sequenced in a study of T cells in localized non-small cell lung cancer. Produced via immunoSEQ multiplex PCR; TCRdb's table is partial and in-frame only. The sample has about 34,000 clones; 90% to 95% are singletons. Sequences were derived from peripheral blood, sampled before any cancer treatment. The receptors were sampled from a female donor older than 55 with stage I lung adenocarcinoma.

A few counts support this clone. This rearrangement joins TRBV7-2 to TRBJ1-1, with D tentatively TRBD1 (6 bases). This CDR3 has 15 residues. Between the trimmed V and J ends, which lost 1 base and 5 bases, there was a span of 14 bases. Germline CDR1 reads SGHTA; CDR2 reads FQGNSA. Written as DNA, the CDR3 is TGTGCCAGCAGCTTAGGGAACCAGGGGAGTACTGAAGCTTTCTTT. Its protein is CASSLGNQGSTEAFF.

The chain links TRBV6-5 to TRBJ2-4; 9 nucleotides agree with TRBD2. This CDR3 has 15 amino acids. Germline CDR1 is MNHEY and CDR2 is SVGAGI. J was trimmed by 6 bases and V by 2 bases; bases with no gene match: 5. The chain's CDR3 is CASSYGPTSGNIQYF. CDR3 DNA sequence: TGTGCCAGCAGTTACGGACCGACTAGCGGAAACATTCAGTACTTC.

This rearrangement joins TRBV28 to TRBJ1-5, with D maybe TRBD1 (6 bases). Germline CDR1 is MDHEN and CDR2 is SYDVKM. V was cut by 2 bases and J by 4 bases, with 15 bases left in between. The CDR3 is made up of 16 amino acids. For the CDR3, the DNA is TGTGCCAGCAGTTTACTCCAGACAGGCGCAAATCAGCCCCAGCATTTT. This gives the protein CASSLLQTGANQPQHF.

The chain carries TRBV6-5 and TRBJ2-1; TRBD1 matches 7 bases. Germline-derived CDR1 and CDR2 are MNHEY and SVGAGI. V lost 2 bases, J lost 8 bases, and 9 bases stayed unmatched. The CDR3 consists of 15 residues. CDR3 protein: CASSYRDRRGDEQFF. DNA of the CDR3: TGTGCCAGCAGTTACCGGGACAGAAGGGGAGATGAGCAGTTCTTC.